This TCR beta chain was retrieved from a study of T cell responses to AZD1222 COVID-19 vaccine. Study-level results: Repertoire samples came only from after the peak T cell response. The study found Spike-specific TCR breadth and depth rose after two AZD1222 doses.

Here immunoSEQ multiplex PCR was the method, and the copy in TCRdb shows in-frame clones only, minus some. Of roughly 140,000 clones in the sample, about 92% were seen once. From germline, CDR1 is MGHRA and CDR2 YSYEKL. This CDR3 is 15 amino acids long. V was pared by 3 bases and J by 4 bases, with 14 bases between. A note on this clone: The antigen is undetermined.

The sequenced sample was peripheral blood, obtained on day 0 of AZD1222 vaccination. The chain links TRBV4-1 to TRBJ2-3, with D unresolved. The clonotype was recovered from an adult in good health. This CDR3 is CASSHIVRYSDTQYF. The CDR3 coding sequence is TGCGCCAGCAGCCATATAGTCAGGTATTCAGATACGCAGTATTTT.